One sample yielded the 13 T cell receptor beta chains listed below, sequenced in a study of control samples from healthy donors and cancer patients. TCRdb's copy holds only in-frame clones and misses some; the assay was immunoSEQ multiplex PCR. The table includes under 65,000 clones, roughly 90% detected once. The sequenced sample consisted of PBMCs. These receptors all stem from a young man with colorectal cancer.

This chain joins TRBV10-3 and TRBJ1-1; 7 nucleotides match TRBD1. The CDR3 consists of 14 residues. V trimming: 0 bases; J trimming: 5 bases; junction bases outside the gene matches: 3. Per the germline V gene, CDR1 is ENHRY and CDR2 is SYGVKD. This CDR3 reads CAISESTGETEAFF. DNA of the CDR3: TGTGCCATCAGTGAGTCAACAGGGGAAACTGAAGCTTTCTTT.

The chain uses TRBV5-6 and TRBJ1-1; D possibly corresponds to TRBD1 (6 bases). V was pared by 2 bases and J by 4 bases, with 12 bases between. There are 14 residues in the CDR3. Germline V gene sequence: CDR1 SGHDT, CDR2 YYEEEE. CDR3 bases: TGTGCCAGCAGCTTCTGGATAGGGGGCACTGAAGCTTTCTTT. Residues: CASSFWIGGTEAFF.

This CDR3 is CASSLVGTSGDNEQFF. The CDR3 DNA sequence: TGTGCCAGCAGCTTAGTTGGGACTAGCGGAGACAATGAGCAGTTCTTC. V and J are TRBV7-2 and TRBJ2-1, with 11 bases identical to TRBD2. CDR1 is SGHTA and CDR2 is FQGNSA in the germline V gene. This CDR3 comprises 16 residues. The junction had 4 bases not matched to a gene; V was cut back by 1 base and J by 5 bases. Drawing the rest from reference TRBV7-2 and TRBJ2-1, the complete variable domain is GAGVSQSPSNKVTEKGKDVELRCDPISGHTALYWYRQSLGQGLEFLIYFQGNSAPDKSGLPSDRFSAERTGGSVSTLTIQRTQQEDSAVYLCASSLVGTSGDNEQFFGPGTRLTVL.

The V and J genes are TRBV7-9 and TRBJ2-5; TRBD1 might be the D (5 bases). CDR1 and CDR2 from the germline V gene are SEHNR and FQNEAQ (reference sequence). The V end lost 5 bases, the J end lost 2 bases, and 15 bases lay between the germline ends. The CDR3 loop spans 15 amino acids. CDR3 bases: TGTGCCAGCAGCAACAGGAGAATAGAGCAAGAGACCCAGTACTTC. Protein: CASSNRRIEQETQYF.

This sequence joins TRBV18 and TRBJ2-1; 7 nucleotides match TRBD1. CDR1 is KGHSH and CDR2 is LQKENI in the germline V gene. With V trimmed by 6 bases and J by 1 base, 9 bases remained unmatched. There are 16 residues in the CDR3. CDR3 coding DNA: TGTGCCAGCTCCCAAGGGGGCGGCCCTTCCTACAATGAGCAGTTCTTC. This codes for CASSQGGGPSYNEQFF. Supplemented by reference TRBV18 and TRBJ2-1, the full variable domain reads NAGVMQNPRHLVRRRGQEARLRCSPMKGHSHVYWYRQLPEEGLKFMVYLQKENIIDESGMPKERFSAEFPKEGPSILRIQQVVRGDSAAYFCASSQGGGPSYNEQFFGPGTRLTVL.

The CDR3 DNA reads TGTGCCAGCAGCCAAAAGGGACTAGCATCCCCCTACAATGAGCAGTTCTTC. This translates into CASSQKGLASPYNEQFF. The chain has TRBV3-1 (or the pseudogene TRBV3-2) and TRBJ2-1; 9 bases agree with TRBD2. CDR1 LGHDT and CDR2 YNNKEL come from the germline V gene (reference sequence). There are 17 residues in the CDR3. The trim removed 2 bases at V and 2 bases at J, leaving 7 bases unmatched.

The gene calls are TRBV5-1 and TRBJ2-3; 7 bases are shared with TRBD1. CDR3 length: 16 amino acids. The germline V gene has CDR1 SGHRS and CDR2 YFSETQ. V dropped 4 bases and J dropped 2; count of bases not matched to a gene: 10. Here the CDR3 DNA reads TGCGCCAGCAGCCTCCTTGGTACAGGGGACACAGATACGCAGTATTTT. Translating gives CASSLLGTGDTDTQYF.

This clone was recorded once. The chain is built from TRBV20-1 and TRBJ2-7; tentatively, D is TRBD1 or TRBD2 (5 bases each). This CDR3 spans 17 amino acids. CDR1 is DFQATT and CDR2 is SNEGSKA in the germline V gene (reference sequence). V was trimmed by 3 bases and J by 3 bases, leaving 24 bases between them. This CDR3 reads CSASGRDGRGPVYEQYF. The CDR3 bases are TGCAGTGCTAGTGGTCGGGACGGACGGGGTCCGGTCTACGAGCAGTACTTC.

This clone was observed a few times. The chain uses TRBV7-9 and TRBJ1-2; D ambiguous. CDR1 is SEHNR, CDR2 FQNEAQ, per germline (reference sequence). V shed 4 bases and J shed 8 bases, with 17 bases lying between them. The CDR3 runs to 14 residues. DNA of the CDR3: TGTGCCAGCAGCTCCCGAATCGGGGTACGAGGCTACACCTTC. Its translation is CASSSRIGVRGYTF.

V gene TRBV29-1 combines with J gene TRBJ2-1; D possibly corresponds to TRBD1 (6 bases). CDR3 length: 12 amino acids. V was pared by 5 bases and J by 5 bases, with 10 bases between. CDR1 is SQVTM, CDR2 ANQGSEA, per germline. The CDR3 reads CSVLAGDNEQFF. CDR3 DNA sequence: TGCAGCGTTTTGGCAGGGGACAATGAGCAGTTCTTC.

The chain uses TRBV14 and TRBJ2-7; TRBD1 might be the D (5 bases). The CDR3 spans 14 residues. Germline V gene data show CDR1 as SGHDN and CDR2 as FVKESK. V gave up 4 bases and J gave up 0 bases, with 10 bases separating them. For the CDR3, the DNA is TGTGCCAGCAGCCTACACAGGACCTCCTACGAGCAGTACTTC. It yields the protein CASSLHRTSYEQYF.

The V gene is TRBV27, the J gene TRBJ1-6; D ambiguous. The CDR3 extends over 14 amino acids. With 2 bases removed from V and 11 bases from J, the gap between germline ends came to 13 bases. Germline CDR1 is MNHEY and CDR2 is SMNVEV (reference sequence). The CDR3 DNA follows: TGTGCCAGCAGTTTAGGGGTAGGGCGCGCACCCCTCCACTTT. The encoded protein is CASSLGVGRAPLHF.

The V and J genes are TRBV7-9 and TRBJ2-3; 12 nucleotides line up with TRBD2. V shed 2 bases, J shed 2 bases, and the junction held 8 bases outside the gene matches. The CDR3 sequence is 18 residues long. Looked up from germline, CDR1 is SEHNR and CDR2 is FQNEAQ (reference sequence). For the CDR3, the DNA is TGTGCCAGCAGCTTACCCCCGAGACTAGCGGGGGTCACAGATACGCAGTATTTT. Protein product: CASSLPPRLAGVTDTQYF.